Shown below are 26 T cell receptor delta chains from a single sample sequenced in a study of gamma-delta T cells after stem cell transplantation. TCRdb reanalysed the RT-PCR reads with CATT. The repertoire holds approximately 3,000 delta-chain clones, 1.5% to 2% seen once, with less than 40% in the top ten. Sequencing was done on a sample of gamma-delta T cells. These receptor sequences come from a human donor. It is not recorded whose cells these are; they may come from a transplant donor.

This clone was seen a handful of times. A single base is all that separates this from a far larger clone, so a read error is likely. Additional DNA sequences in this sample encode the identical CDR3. The CDR3 protein is CACDPLPNLLGRTLGNTDKLIF. In DNA form, the CDR3 reads TGTGCCTGTGACCCGCTTCCAAATCTGCTGGGTCGAACCCTCGGGAACACCGATAAACTCATCTTT. The chain combines TRDV2 with TRDJ1; D tentatively fits TRDD2 or TRDD3 (5 bases each). CDR3 length: 22 amino acids. Trimming pared 3 bases from V and 0 bases from J, leaving 34 bases between. Germline CDR1 is GEAIGNYY and CDR2 is EKD.

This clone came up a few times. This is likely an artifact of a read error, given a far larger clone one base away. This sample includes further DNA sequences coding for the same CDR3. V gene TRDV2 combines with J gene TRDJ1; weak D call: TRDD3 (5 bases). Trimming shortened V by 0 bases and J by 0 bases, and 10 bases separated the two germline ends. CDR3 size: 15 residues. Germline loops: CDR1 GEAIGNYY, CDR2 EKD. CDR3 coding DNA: TGTGCCTGTGACACCGTGGGGACGTACACCGATAAACTCATCTTT. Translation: CACDTVGTYTDKLIF.

The CDR3 DNA reads as TGTGCCTGTGACACCGTCGGGAGTGGTGATAAACTCATCTTT. Translating it yields CACDTVGSGDKLIF. This rearrangement joins TRDV2 to TRDJ1; D unclear. The CDR3 runs to 14 residues. Germline CDR1 GEAIGNYY, CDR2 EKD. Deletions cut 0 bases from V and 5 bases from J, with 12 bases between.

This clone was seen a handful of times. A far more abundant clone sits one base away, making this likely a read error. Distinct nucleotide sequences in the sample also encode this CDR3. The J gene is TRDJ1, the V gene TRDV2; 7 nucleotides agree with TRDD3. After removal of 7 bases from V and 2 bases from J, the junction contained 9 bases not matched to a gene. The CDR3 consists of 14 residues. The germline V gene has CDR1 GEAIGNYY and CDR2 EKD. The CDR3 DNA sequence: TGTGCCTGCGTCCTAGTGGGGGAGACCGATAAACTCATCTTT. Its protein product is CACVLVGETDKLIF.

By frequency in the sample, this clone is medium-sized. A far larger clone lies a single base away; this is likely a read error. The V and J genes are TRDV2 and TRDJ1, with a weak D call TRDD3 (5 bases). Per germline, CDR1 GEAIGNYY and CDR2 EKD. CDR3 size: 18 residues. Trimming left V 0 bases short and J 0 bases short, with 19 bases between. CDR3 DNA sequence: TGTGCCTGTGACACCGTTGGGTGGGGACCAACTTACACCGATAAACTCATCTTT. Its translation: CACDTVGWGPTYTDKLIF.

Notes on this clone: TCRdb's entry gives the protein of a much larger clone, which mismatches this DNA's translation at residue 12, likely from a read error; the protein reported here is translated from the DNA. The CDR3 region has the DNA TGTGCCTGTGACACCATAGACCGTTGGGGGACCTGCACCGATAAACTCATCTTT. This sequence encodes CACDTIDRWGTCTDKLIF. The V gene is TRDV2, the J gene TRDJ1; 7 bases are shared with TRDD3. Germline V gene lookup returns CDR1 GEAIGNYY and CDR2 EKD. The CDR3 is made up of 18 amino acids. Unmatched junction bases numbered 13, after V lost 0 bases and J lost 1 base.

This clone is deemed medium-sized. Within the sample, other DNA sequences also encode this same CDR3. CDR3 sequence reads: CACDTLNTRDTDKLIF. CDR3 nucleotide sequence: TGTGCCTGTGACACCCTAAATACTCGGGACACCGATAAACTCATCTTT. The chain couples TRDV2 to TRDJ1, with D possibly TRDD1 on 5 matching bases. V was cut by 0 bases and J by 0 bases, with 13 bases left in between. CDR3 length: 16 amino acids. The germline CDR1 and CDR2 sequences are GEAIGNYY and EKD.

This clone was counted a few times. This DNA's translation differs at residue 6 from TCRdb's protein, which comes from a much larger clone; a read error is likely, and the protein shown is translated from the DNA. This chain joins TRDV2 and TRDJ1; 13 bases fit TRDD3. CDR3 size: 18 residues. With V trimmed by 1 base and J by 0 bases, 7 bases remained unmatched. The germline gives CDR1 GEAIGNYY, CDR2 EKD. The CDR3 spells CACDTPTGGYENTDKLIF. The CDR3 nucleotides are TGTGCCTGTGACACGCCGACTGGGGGATACGAGAACACCGATAAACTCATCTTT.

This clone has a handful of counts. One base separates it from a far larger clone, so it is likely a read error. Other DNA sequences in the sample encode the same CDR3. The CDR3 region is CACDTVVRDTPEETSWDTRQMFF. CDR3 bases: TGTGCCTGTGACACCGTTGTCCGGGATACGCCGGAAGAAACCTCCTGGGACACCCGGCAGATGTTTTTC. V gene TRDV2 combines with J gene TRDJ3, with TRDD3 matching over 8 bases. This CDR3 spans 23 amino acids. The germline gives CDR1 GEAIGNYY, CDR2 EKD.

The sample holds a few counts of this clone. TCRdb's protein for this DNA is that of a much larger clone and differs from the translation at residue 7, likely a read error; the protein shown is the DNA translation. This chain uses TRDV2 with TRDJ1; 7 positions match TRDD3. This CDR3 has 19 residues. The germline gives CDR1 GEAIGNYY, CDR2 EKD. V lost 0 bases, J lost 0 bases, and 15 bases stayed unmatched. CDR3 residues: CACDTVPGDPFPYTDKLIF. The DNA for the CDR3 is TGTGCCTGTGACACCGTACCGGGGGATCCGTTCCCGTACACCGATAAACTCATCTTT.

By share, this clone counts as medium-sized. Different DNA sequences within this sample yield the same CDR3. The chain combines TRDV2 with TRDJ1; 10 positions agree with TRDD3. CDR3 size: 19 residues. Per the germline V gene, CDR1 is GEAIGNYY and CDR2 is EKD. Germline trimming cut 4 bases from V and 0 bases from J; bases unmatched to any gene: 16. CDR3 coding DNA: TGTGCCTGTGATAGGGTGAGGAGTGGGGGATACCTGCACACCGATAAACTCATCTTT. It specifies CACDRVRSGGYLHTDKLIF.

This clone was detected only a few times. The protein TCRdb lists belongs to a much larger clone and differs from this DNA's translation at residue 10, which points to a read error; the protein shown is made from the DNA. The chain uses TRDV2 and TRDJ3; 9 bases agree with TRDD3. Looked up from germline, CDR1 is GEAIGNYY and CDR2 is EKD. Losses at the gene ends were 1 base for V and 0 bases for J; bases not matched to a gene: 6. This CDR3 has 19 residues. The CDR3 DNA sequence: TGTGCCTGTGACACGGTACTGGGGGAAAACTCCTGGGACACCCGACAGATGTTTTTC. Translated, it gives CACDTVLGENSWDTRQMFF.

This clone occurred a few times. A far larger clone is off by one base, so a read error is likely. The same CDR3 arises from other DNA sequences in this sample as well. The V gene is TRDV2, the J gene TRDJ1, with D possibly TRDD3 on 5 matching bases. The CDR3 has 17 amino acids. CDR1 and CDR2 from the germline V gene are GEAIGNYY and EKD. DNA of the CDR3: TGTGCCTGCGACACCGTGGGGCACACGAGGTACACCGATAAACTCATCTTT. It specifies CACDTVGHTRYTDKLIF.

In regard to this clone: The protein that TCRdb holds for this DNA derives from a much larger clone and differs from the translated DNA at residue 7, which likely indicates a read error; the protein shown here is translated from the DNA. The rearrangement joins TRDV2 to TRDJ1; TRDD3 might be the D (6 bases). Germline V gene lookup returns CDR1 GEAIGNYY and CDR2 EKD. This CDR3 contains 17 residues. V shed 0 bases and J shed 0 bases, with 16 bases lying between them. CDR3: CACDTLRDRDYTDKLIF. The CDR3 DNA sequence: TGTGCCTGTGACACCCTCAGGGATAGGGACTACACCGATAAACTCATCTTT.

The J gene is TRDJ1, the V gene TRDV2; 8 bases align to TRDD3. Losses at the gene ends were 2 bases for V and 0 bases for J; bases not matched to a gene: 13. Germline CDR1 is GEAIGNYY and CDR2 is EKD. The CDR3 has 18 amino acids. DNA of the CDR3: TGTGCCTGTGACATACTCGAACTGGGGGTACGAGACACCGATAAACTCATCTTT. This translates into CACDILELGVRDTDKLIF.

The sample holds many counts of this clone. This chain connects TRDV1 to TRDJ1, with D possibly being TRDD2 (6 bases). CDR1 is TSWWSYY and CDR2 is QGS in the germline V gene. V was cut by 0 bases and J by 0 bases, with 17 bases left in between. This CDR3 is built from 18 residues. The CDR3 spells CALGELPPLPAYTDKLIF. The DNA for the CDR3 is TGTGCTCTTGGGGAACTCCCACCACTTCCTGCGTACACCGATAAACTCATCTTT.

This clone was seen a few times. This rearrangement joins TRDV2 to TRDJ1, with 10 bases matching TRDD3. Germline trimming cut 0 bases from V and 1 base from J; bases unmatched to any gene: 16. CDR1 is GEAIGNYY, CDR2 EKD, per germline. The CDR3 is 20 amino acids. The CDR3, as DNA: TGTGCCTGTGACACCCTTGAGGGGGTCGAACTGGGGGATTCCACCGATAAACTCATCTTT. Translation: CACDTLEGVELGDSTDKLIF.

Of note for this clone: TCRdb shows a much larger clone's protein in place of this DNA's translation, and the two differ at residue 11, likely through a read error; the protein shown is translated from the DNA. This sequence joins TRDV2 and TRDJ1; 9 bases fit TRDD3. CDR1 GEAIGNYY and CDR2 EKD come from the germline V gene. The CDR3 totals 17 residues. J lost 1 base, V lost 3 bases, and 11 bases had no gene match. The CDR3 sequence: CACDAVTGGGCTDKLIF. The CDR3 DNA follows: TGTGCCTGTGACGCCGTGACTGGGGGAGGGTGCACCGATAAACTCATCTTT.

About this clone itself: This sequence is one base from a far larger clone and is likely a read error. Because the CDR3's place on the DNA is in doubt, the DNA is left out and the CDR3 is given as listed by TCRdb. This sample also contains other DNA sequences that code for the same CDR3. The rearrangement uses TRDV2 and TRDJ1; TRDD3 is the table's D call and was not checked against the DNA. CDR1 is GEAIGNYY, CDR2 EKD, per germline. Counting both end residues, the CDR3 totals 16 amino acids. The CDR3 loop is CACDTVGGGNTDKLIF.

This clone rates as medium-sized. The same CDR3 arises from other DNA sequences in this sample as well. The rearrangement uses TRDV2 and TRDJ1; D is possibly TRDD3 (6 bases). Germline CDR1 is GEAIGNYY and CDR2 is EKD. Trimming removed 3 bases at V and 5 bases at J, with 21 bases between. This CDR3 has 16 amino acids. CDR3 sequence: CACDSLWGHSNDKLIF. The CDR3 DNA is TGTGCCTGTGACTCGCTCTGGGGTCACTCCAATGATAAACTCATCTTT.

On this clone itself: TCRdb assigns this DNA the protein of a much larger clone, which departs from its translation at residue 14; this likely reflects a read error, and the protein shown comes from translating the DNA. For the CDR3, the DNA is TGTGCCTGTGACACGACTGGGGGATACTCGAGCTCCTGGGGCACCCGACAGATGTTTTTC. Amino acid sequence: CACDTTGGYSSSWGTRQMFF. V gene TRDV2 combines with J gene TRDJ3; 12 bases map to TRDD3. The CDR3 is 20 amino acids. The germline V gene encodes CDR1 GEAIGNYY and CDR2 EKD.

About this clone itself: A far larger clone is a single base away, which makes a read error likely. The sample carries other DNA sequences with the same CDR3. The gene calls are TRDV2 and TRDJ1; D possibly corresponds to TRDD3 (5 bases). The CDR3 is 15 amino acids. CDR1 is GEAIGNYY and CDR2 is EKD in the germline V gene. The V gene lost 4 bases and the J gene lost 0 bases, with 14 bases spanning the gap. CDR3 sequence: CACDTVGFNTDKLIF. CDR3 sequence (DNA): TGTGCCTGTGATACCGTGGGGTTCAACACCGATAAACTCATCTTT.

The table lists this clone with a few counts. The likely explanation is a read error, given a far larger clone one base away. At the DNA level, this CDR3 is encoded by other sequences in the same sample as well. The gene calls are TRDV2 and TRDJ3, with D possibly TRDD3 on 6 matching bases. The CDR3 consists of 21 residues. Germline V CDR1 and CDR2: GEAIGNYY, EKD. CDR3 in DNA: TGTGCCTGTGACACCGCGGAGAGAGGGAGGGATAACCCCTGGGATACCCGACAGATGTTTTTC. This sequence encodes CACDTAERGRDNPWDTRQMFF.

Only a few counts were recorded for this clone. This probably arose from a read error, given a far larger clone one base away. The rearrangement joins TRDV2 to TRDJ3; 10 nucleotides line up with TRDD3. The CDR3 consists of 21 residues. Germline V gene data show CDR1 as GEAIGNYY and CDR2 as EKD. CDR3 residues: CARDTVRTGGSNSWDTRQMFF. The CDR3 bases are TGTGCCCGTGACACCGTGCGTACTGGGGGATCAAACTCCTGGGACACCCGACAGATGTTTTTC.

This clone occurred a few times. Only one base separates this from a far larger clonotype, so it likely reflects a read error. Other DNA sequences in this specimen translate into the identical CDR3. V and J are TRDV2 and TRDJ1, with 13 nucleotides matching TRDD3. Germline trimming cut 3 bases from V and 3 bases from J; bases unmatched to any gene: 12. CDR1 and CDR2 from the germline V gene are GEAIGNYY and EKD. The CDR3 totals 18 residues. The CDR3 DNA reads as TGTGCCTGTGACGTACTGGGGGATACGTCGGATAGGTCCGATAAACTCATCTTT. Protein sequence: CACDVLGDTSDRSDKLIF.

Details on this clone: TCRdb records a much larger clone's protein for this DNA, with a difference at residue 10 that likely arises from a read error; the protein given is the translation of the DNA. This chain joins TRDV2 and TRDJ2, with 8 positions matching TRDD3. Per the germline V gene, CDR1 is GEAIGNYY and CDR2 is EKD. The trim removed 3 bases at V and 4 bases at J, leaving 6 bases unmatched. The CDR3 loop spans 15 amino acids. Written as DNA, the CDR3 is TGTGCCTGTGACGCCGCTGGGGGAGGGACAGCACAACTCTTCTTT. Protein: CACDAAGGGTAQLFF.